This T cell receptor beta chain emerged from a study of blood T cell repertoires in COVID-19. Repertoires were generated with immunoSEQ multiplex PCR, while TCRdb's copy carries only in-frame clones and drops some. The repertoire includes fewer than 300,000 clones, about nine tenths of them detected once, and 2.2% sits in the top ten. Trimming shortened V by 7 bases and J by 7 bases, and 19 bases separated the two germline ends. Germline V lookup: CDR1 SGHTA, CDR2 FQGNSA. The CDR3 consists of 15 residues. Patients at the Seattle site were enrolled during active infection and followed longitudinally. Sample: peripheral blood. This TCR was recovered from a woman younger than 45 with COVID-19, enrolled during active disease. The rearrangement links TRBV7-2 to TRBJ2-2; D is unclear. The CDR3 nucleotides read TGTGCCAGCACCCCATTTGAAGGTCCGGGCGGGGAGCTGTTTTTT. Its protein product is CASTPFEGPGGELFF.